The 20 T cell receptor beta chains in this list originate from one sample, sequenced in a study of blood T cell repertoires in COVID-19. Repertoires were generated with immunoSEQ multiplex PCR, while TCRdb's copy carries only in-frame clones and drops some. The sample holds some 200,000 clones, 83% seen once. Sequenced input: PBMCs or T cells enriched from blood (not recorded which). The receptors stem from a woman between 45 and 60 years old who had been exposed to COVID-19.

Comment on this clone: The germline gene is not matched at one end of the junction; a read error may be the cause. This chain connects TRBV12-3 or TRBV12-4 to TRBJ1-2; possible D gene TRBD1, 5 bases. The CDR3 totals 13 residues. CDR3 loop: CASSFRASYGYTF. The CDR3 DNA reads as TGTGCCAGTAGTTTCAGGGCCTCCTATGGCTACACCTTC.

This clone appeared a few times. This chain joins TRBV7-7 and TRBJ2-5, with 10 bases fitting TRBD2. This CDR3 contains 14 residues. Germline V gives CDR1 SSHAT, CDR2 FNYEAQ (reference sequence). V dropped 7 bases and J dropped 2; count of bases not matched to a gene: 4. The CDR3 bases are TGTGCCAGCACTCTAGCGGGGGCACAAGAGACCCAGTACTTC. Translated, it gives CASTLAGAQETQYF.

This sequence joins TRBV2 and TRBJ1-2; D remains ambiguous. The germline gives CDR1 SNHLY, CDR2 FYNNEI. Trimming cost V 4 bases and J 8 bases, with 14 bases left between them. The length of the CDR3 is 13 residues. The CDR3 coding sequence is TGTGCCAGCAGTGCCTTGCGGGTTGAAGGCTACACCTTC. This gives the protein CASSALRVEGYTF.

The chain has TRBV29-1 and TRBJ1-2; 7 nucleotides line up with TRBD1. V was pared by 2 bases and J by 4 bases, with 13 bases of the junction left unmatched. The V gene's germline CDR1 is SQVTM and CDR2 ANQGSEA. This CDR3 is built from 16 residues. The CDR3 DNA is TGCAGCGTTGAATGGTGGCCGACAGGGAGTTCCTATGGCTACACCTTC. This sequence encodes CSVEWWPTGSSYGYTF.

This sequence joins TRBV5-1 and TRBJ2-2; possibly TRBD1 for D (5 bases). The CDR3 loop spans 14 amino acids. With 4 bases removed from V and 4 bases from J, the gap between germline ends came to 11 bases. The germline V gene encodes CDR1 SGHRS and CDR2 YFSETQ. CDR3 DNA sequence: TGCGCCAGCAGCACTCCAGGGTTCACCGGGGAGCTGTTTTTT. Translated: CASSTPGFTGELFF.

The gene calls are TRBV11-2 and TRBJ2-3; no reliable D call. The germline V gene encodes CDR1 SGHAT and CDR2 FQNNGV. There are 15 residues in the CDR3. V was cut by 4 bases and J by 1 base, with 12 bases left in between. The CDR3 region is CASSSLATRTDTQYF. Here the CDR3 DNA reads TGTGCCAGCAGCTCGTTAGCCACCCGCACAGATACGCAGTATTTT. Complete variable domain (other parts from reference TRBV11-2 and TRBJ2-3): EAGVAQSPRYKIIEKRQSVAFWCNPISGHATLYWYQQILGQGPKLLIQFQNNGVVDDSQLPKDRFSAERLKGVDSTLKIQPAKLEDSAVYLCASSSLATRTDTQYFGPGTRLTVL.

This clone was seen just once. This chain joins TRBV15 and TRBJ1-5, with D possibly TRBD1 on 5 matching bases. This CDR3 comprises 15 residues. Germline CDR1 reads LNHNV; CDR2 reads YYDKDF (reference sequence). Deletions cut 0 bases from V and 2 bases from J, with 8 bases between. The CDR3 DNA sequence: TGTGCCACCAGCAGAGATGGGGGGGGCAATCAGCCCCAGCATTTT. Translation: CATSRDGGGNQPQHF. Supplemented by reference TRBV15 and TRBJ1-5, the full variable domain reads DAMVIQNPRYQVTQFGKPVTLSCSQTLNHNVMYWYQQKSSQAPKLLFHYYDKDFNNEADTPDNFQSRRPNTSFCFLDIRSPGLGDTAMYLCATSRDGGGNQPQHFGDGTRLSIL.

This rearrangement joins TRBV3-1 (or the pseudogene TRBV3-2) to TRBJ2-1, with 11 positions matching TRBD2. J was trimmed by 8 bases and V by 4 bases; bases with no gene match: 10. This CDR3 is 16 amino acids long. Germline values: CDR1 LGHDT, CDR2 YNNKEL (reference sequence). Here the CDR3 reads CASSPLAGGSLDEQFF. CDR3 sequence (DNA): TGTGCCAGCAGCCCTTTAGCGGGGGGGTCACTAGATGAGCAGTTCTTC.

The chain has TRBV6-2 or TRBV6-3 and TRBJ2-5; TRBD2 might be the D (6 bases). The CDR3 covers 16 residues. V was trimmed by 5 bases and J by 5 bases, leaving 21 bases between them. Germline V gene sequence: CDR1 MNHEY, CDR2 SVGEGT. The CDR3 DNA reads TGTGCCAGCAGTCTACTCGAATTTTCCGGGGGTGAGACCCAGTACTTC. Its protein is CASSLLEFSGGETQYF.

This chain links TRBV19 with TRBJ2-5, with TRBD1 identical over 8 bases. V dropped 2 bases and J dropped 2; count of bases not matched to a gene: 7. Germline-derived CDR1 and CDR2 are LNHDA and SQIVND (reference sequence). The CDR3 spans 16 residues. The CDR3 DNA follows: TGTGCCAGTAGTATAAGGGCGGGGACAGGTCAAGAGACCCAGTACTTC. As protein: CASSIRAGTGQETQYF.

The CDR3 spells CASSGQYGYTF. The CDR3 nucleotides read TGTGCCAGCAGTGGACAGTATGGCTACACCTTC. This sequence joins TRBV2 and TRBJ1-2; TRBD1 might be the D (5 bases). Trimming cost V 4 bases and J 5 bases, with 5 bases left between them. The CDR3 covers 11 residues. In germline, CDR1 is SNHLY, CDR2 FYNNEI.

The rearrangement uses TRBV5-4 and TRBJ1-2; D unclear. Germline CDR1 and CDR2: SGHNT and YYREEE (reference sequence). There are 13 residues in the CDR3. The germline V and J ends were trimmed by 4 bases and 2 bases, with 9 bases remaining between them. The CDR3 DNA is TGTGCCAGCAGCCTAGGTCGCAACTATGGCTACACCTTC. This encodes CASSLGRNYGYTF.

V and J are TRBV15 and TRBJ1-1, with D possibly being TRBD1 (5 bases). From germline, CDR1 is LNHNV and CDR2 YYDKDF (reference sequence). Trimming shortened V by 5 bases and J by 1 base, and 20 bases separated the two germline ends. The CDR3 totals 17 residues. CDR3 nucleotides: TGTGCCACCAGCGCGGCAGGGAGGTGGTTCACGAACACTGAAGCTTTCTTT. This codes for CATSAAGRWFTNTEAFF.

The rearrangement joins TRBV12-3 or TRBV12-4 to TRBJ1-1, with 8 nucleotides matching TRBD1. CDR3 size: 12 residues. J was trimmed by 10 bases and V by 6 bases; bases with no gene match: 7. DNA of the CDR3: TGTGCCAGCAGGAGTCAGGGGGCGAGAGCTTTCTTT. This gives the protein CASRSQGARAFF.

The CDR3 region is CASSLDSGQETQYF. As DNA, the CDR3 is TGTGCCAGCAGTTTGGACAGTGGCCAAGAGACCCAGTACTTC. The chain recombines TRBV11-2 with TRBJ2-5; perhaps TRBD1 as D (6 bases). This CDR3 is 14 amino acids long. The V gene lost 6 bases and the J gene lost 1 base, with 12 bases spanning the gap. Germline assignment: CDR1 SGHAT and CDR2 FQNNGV.

This chain links TRBV5-1 with TRBJ1-1; TRBD1 might be the D (5 bases). CDR3 size: 16 residues. Germline V gene data show CDR1 as SGHRS and CDR2 as YFSETQ. V lost 7 bases and J lost 2, with 21 bases in between. The CDR3 DNA reads as TGCGCCAGCTCCTTCGGAGGGGCCTTTCCTAACACTGAAGCTTTCTTT. Translated: CASSFGGAFPNTEAFF.

V and J are TRBV19 and TRBJ1-1; D might be TRBD1 (5 bases). V was clipped by 0 bases and J by 6 bases, with 8 bases between them. The germline CDR1 and CDR2 sequences are LNHDA and SQIVND (reference sequence). The CDR3 is made up of 13 amino acids. CDR3 in amino acids: CASSIDWGAEAFF. The CDR3 region has the DNA TGTGCCAGTAGTATAGATTGGGGGGCTGAAGCTTTCTTT. Using reference TRBV19 and TRBJ1-1 for the parts outside the CDR3, the full variable domain is DGGITQSPKYLFRKEGQNVTLSCEQNLNHDAMYWYRQDPGQGLRLIYYSQIVNDFQKGDIAEGYSVSREKKESFPLTVTSAQKNPTAFYLCASSIDWGAEAFFGQGTRLTVV.

This clone was detected only a few times. The rearrangement joins TRBV29-1 to TRBJ2-1; D unclear. CDR1 SQVTM and CDR2 ANQGSEA come from the germline V gene. CDR3 length equals 12 residues. V lost 7 bases, J lost 1 base, and 8 bases lay in between. The CDR3, as DNA: TGCAGCGGAGGAGCGTCCTACAATGAGCAGTTCTTC. Translation: CSGGASYNEQFF.

The rearrangement uses TRBV4-3 and TRBJ2-7; 9 bases map to TRBD1. With V trimmed by 3 bases and J by 9 bases, 15 bases remained unmatched. CDR3 size: 16 residues. Germline V gene data show CDR1 as LGHNA and CDR2 as YSLEER. The CDR3 reads CASSQAAGQGIFRQYF. In DNA form, the CDR3 reads TGCGCCAGCAGCCAGGCCGCGGGACAGGGTATATTCCGGCAGTACTTC.

This clone occurred once. CDR3 DNA sequence: TGTGCCAGCAGCTTAGGCCCGGGACTAGCAACGGAGACCCAGTACTTC. Amino acids: CASSLGPGLATETQYF. The chain recombines TRBV7-2 with TRBJ2-5; TRBD2 matches 9 bases. The CDR3 extends over 16 amino acids. Germline V CDR1 and CDR2: SGHTA, FQGNSA. Trimming removed 1 base from V and 5 bases from J; junction bases left unmatched: 8. Combining the CDR3 with reference TRBV7-2 and TRBJ2-5 gives the whole variable domain GAGVSQSPSNKVTEKGKDVELRCDPISGHTALYWYRQSLGQGLEFLIYFQGNSAPDKSGLPSDRFSAERTGGSVSTLTIQRTQQEDSAVYLCASSLGPGLATETQYFGPGTRLLVL.